The TCR beta chain under discussion was sequenced for a study of shared clonotypes between healthy human individuals. Study findings and constraints: A generally larger estimated richness was seen in naive subsets than in memory subsets.

For this clone: The antigen is not known.

Donors were healthy HIV-negative adults without recent acute infections or vaccinations. Between the trimmed V and J ends, which lost 3 bases and 5 bases, there was a span of 16 bases. In germline, CDR1 is ENHRY, CDR2 SYGVKD. This CDR3 contains 15 residues. In the original analysis: ImmunoSEQ supplied junction-only sequences lacking quality scores, so filtering was different. The data were produced by immunoSEQ multiplex PCR, yet TCRdb's version contains in-frame clones alone and is incomplete. The DNA gave D and trimming, while V, J and clone size come from that table. The table shows over a million clones, with around 76% occurring only once.

This TCR was sampled from a man between 18 and 29 years old in good health. Source material: memory CD4+ T cells sorted from blood. Subset specified: CD45RA-negative fraction. The gene calls are TRBV10-3 and TRBJ2-5; possibly TRBD2 for D (6 bases). The CDR3 DNA follows: TGTGCCATCAGTGACTCCGGGAGCCCTGGGGAGACCCAGTACTTC. The encoded protein is CAISDSGSPGETQYF.